This passage covers 31 T cell receptor beta chains from one sample sequenced in a study of cytomegalovirus exposure and HLA in healthy donors. 13 Jbeta primers and 60 Vbeta primers were used for the PCR. Clones were sequenced by immunoSEQ multiplex PCR, and TCRdb holds only the in-frame ones, with some missing. The repertoire includes approximately 130,000 clones, about 80% of them detected once, and about 3% sits in the top ten. Sequencing input: PBMCs. These receptors all stem from a man aged 30 to 39 in good health and CMV-seronegative.

The chain employs TRBV9 and TRBJ2-3; D perhaps matches TRBD1 (6 bases). Per germline, CDR1 SGDLS and CDR2 YYNGEE. V was shortened by 4 bases and J by 3 bases, with 27 bases between the two germline ends. CDR3 length: 19 amino acids. As DNA, the CDR3 is TGTGCCAGCAGCCCCCACGGGACACTAAGAGCCCCTACTACAGATACGCAGTATTTT. This sequence encodes CASSPHGTLRAPTTDTQYF.

The chain carries TRBV28 and TRBJ1-1; possibly TRBD1 for D (5 bases). Between the trimmed V and J ends, which lost 6 bases and 4 bases, there was a span of 18 bases. This CDR3 has 15 residues. The germline V gene has CDR1 MDHEN and CDR2 SYDVKM. CDR3 loop: CASSPAGAWGTEAFF. In nucleotides, the CDR3 is TGTGCCAGCAGCCCCGCTGGGGCATGGGGCACTGAAGCTTTCTTT. The whole variable domain, filled in from reference TRBV28 and TRBJ1-1, reads DVKVTQSSRYLVKRTGEKVFLECVQDMDHENMFWYRQDPGLGLRLIYFSYDVKMKEKGDIPEGYSVSREKKERFSLILESASTNQTSMYLCASSPAGAWGTEAFFGQGTRLTVV.

J is TRBJ1-3 and V is TRBV6-1, with D maybe TRBD1 (6 bases). Trimming took 0 bases from V and 0 from J, leaving 15 bases between them. This CDR3 region has 18 residues. In germline, CDR1 is MNHNS, CDR2 SASEGT. DNA of the CDR3: TGTGCCAGCAGTGAAGCTGGTTGGACAGTCGGCTCTGGAAACACCATATATTTT. It specifies CASSEAGWTVGSGNTIYF.

The chain is built from TRBV19 and TRBJ1-3, with D unresolved. This CDR3 is built from 15 residues. V gave up 3 bases and J gave up 0 bases, with 9 bases separating them. CDR1 and CDR2 (germline): LNHDA, SQIVND (reference sequence). The CDR3 region is CASSIYSSSGNTIYF. The CDR3 bases are TGTGCCAGTAGTATCTATTCTTCCTCTGGAAACACCATATATTTT. The entire variable domain, with the rest obtained from reference TRBV19 and TRBJ1-3, is as follows: DGGITQSPKYLFRKEGQNVTLSCEQNLNHDAMYWYRQDPGQGLRLIYYSQIVNDFQKGDIAEGYSVSREKKESFPLTVTSAQKNPTAFYLCASSIYSSSGNTIYFGEGSWLTVV.

The V call is TRBV19, the J call TRBJ2-7; 7 bases fit TRBD1. This CDR3 comprises 17 residues. Looked up from germline, CDR1 is LNHDA and CDR2 is SQIVND (reference sequence). J lost 5 bases, V lost 4 bases, and 17 bases had no gene match. CDR3 region: CASSTLDWGQQSHEQYF. The CDR3 DNA reads as TGTGCCAGTAGTACACTTGACTGGGGACAGCAGAGCCACGAGCAGTACTTC. Drawing the rest from reference TRBV19 and TRBJ2-7, the complete variable domain is DGGITQSPKYLFRKEGQNVTLSCEQNLNHDAMYWYRQDPGQGLRLIYYSQIVNDFQKGDIAEGYSVSREKKESFPLTVTSAQKNPTAFYLCASSTLDWGQQSHEQYFGPGTRLTVT.

V gene TRBV6-5 combines with J gene TRBJ1-1; D uncertain. CDR3 length: 11 residues. The germline gives CDR1 MNHEY, CDR2 SVGAGI. V gave up 6 bases and J gave up 5 bases, with 7 bases separating them. The CDR3 DNA reads TGTGCCAGCAGGACATGGACTGAAGCTTTCTTT. It is translated as CASRTWTEAFF.

This clone was counted between two and nine times. The DNA for the CDR3 is TGTGCCAGCAGTCCAGGACAGGGTAGTTACGAGCAGTACTTC. Protein: CASSPGQGSYEQYF. The chain joins TRBV2 to TRBJ2-7; TRBD1 matches at 8 bases. The ends lost 5 bases at V and 4 bases at J; junction bases unmatched: 7. Looked up from germline, CDR1 is SNHLY and CDR2 is FYNNEI. CDR3 length equals 14 residues.

The CDR3 here is CASSQDPGNSNQPQHF. In DNA form, the CDR3 reads TGCGCCAGCAGCCAAGATCCCGGGAATAGCAATCAGCCCCAGCATTTT. The rearrangement uses TRBV4-1 and TRBJ1-5, with unresolved D. The V end lost 0 bases, the J end lost 0 bases, and 9 bases lay between the germline ends. The CDR3 sequence is 16 residues long. Germline CDR1 reads MGHRA; CDR2 reads YSYEKL.

This clone came up a few times. The genes are TRBV15 and TRBJ2-7; a possible D gene is TRBD2 (6 bases). V dropped 5 bases and J dropped 1 base, with 18 bases sitting between them. This CDR3 comprises 16 residues. Germline values: CDR1 LNHNV, CDR2 YYDKDF (reference sequence). CDR3 in DNA: TGTGCCACCAGCCGGGAGCCGGGATATTCGTCCTACGAGCAGTACTTC. It specifies CATSREPGYSSYEQYF.

The V call is TRBV19, the J call TRBJ2-2, with no clear D. Germline CDR1 is LNHDA and CDR2 is SQIVND (reference sequence). Trimming pared 7 bases from V and 5 bases from J, leaving 11 bases between. The CDR3 loop spans 13 amino acids. CDR3: CASIAPGTGELFF. CDR3 nucleotides: TGTGCCAGTATCGCCCCCGGGACCGGGGAGCTGTTTTTT. Full variable domain (missing parts from reference TRBV19 and TRBJ2-2): DGGITQSPKYLFRKEGQNVTLSCEQNLNHDAMYWYRQDPGQGLRLIYYSQIVNDFQKGDIAEGYSVSREKKESFPLTVTSAQKNPTAFYLCASIAPGTGELFFGEGSRLTVL.

This chain uses TRBV19 with TRBJ1-1, with 9 bases that match TRBD1. Germline CDR1 is LNHDA and CDR2 is SQIVND (reference sequence). V lost 4 bases and J lost 0; bases outside the gene matches: 6. The CDR3 sequence is 16 residues long. The CDR3 loop is CASSTGTGQVNTEAFF. In DNA form, the CDR3 reads TGTGCCAGTAGTACCGGGACAGGGCAAGTGAACACTGAAGCTTTCTTT.

Here the CDR3 DNA reads TGTGCCACCAGCTATCTCACAGATACGCAGTATTTT. As protein: CATSYLTDTQYF. The chain links TRBV15 to TRBJ2-3; D uncertain. Germline loops: CDR1 LNHNV, CDR2 YYDKDF (reference sequence). The CDR3 length is 12 residues. The ends were cut back, 5 bases at V and 2 bases at J, with 5 bases in the middle.

The CDR3 sequence is CASSSDRGGVTQYF. The CDR3 nucleotides are TGTGCCAGCAGCTCGGACAGGGGGGGGGTCACCCAGTACTTC. The chain joins TRBV2 to TRBJ2-5; 10 bases align to TRBD1. The V gene's germline CDR1 is SNHLY and CDR2 FYNNEI. The CDR3 extends over 14 amino acids. The V and J ends lost 6 bases and 8 bases, in that order; junction bases with no gene match: 9.

This chain links TRBV2 with TRBJ2-1; 7 nucleotides match TRBD2. V lost 5 bases to trimming and J lost 5 bases; unmatched junction nucleotides: 6. Germline CDR1 reads SNHLY; CDR2 reads FYNNEI. The CDR3 totals 14 residues. Here the CDR3 DNA reads TGTGCCAGCAGTTTCCTAGCGGAGAACAATGAGCAGTTCTTC. This encodes CASSFLAENNEQFF.

The genes are TRBV27 and TRBJ1-3; 7 bases are shared with TRBD1. Germline lookup yields CDR1 MNHEY and CDR2 SMNVEV (reference sequence). With 2 bases clipped from V and 0 bases from J, the junction kept 7 bases outside the gene matches. The CDR3 covers 17 residues. In nucleotides, the CDR3 is TGTGCCAGCAGTTTACGGGGGACAGCATTCTCTGGAAACACCATATATTTT. This translates into CASSLRGTAFSGNTIYF.

The V call is TRBV5-1, the J call TRBJ2-3, with unresolved D. CDR3 length: 15 residues. V lost 0 bases and J 2 bases, leaving 10 bases between the germline ends. Germline V lookup: CDR1 SGHRS, CDR2 YFSETQ. CDR3 sequence: CASSLEGGYTDTQYF. CDR3 nucleotide sequence: TGCGCCAGCAGCTTGGAAGGCGGATACACAGATACGCAGTATTTT. Looking up the rest from reference TRBV5-1 and TRBJ2-3 gives the full variable domain: KAGVTQTPRYLIKTRGQQVTLSCSPISGHRSVSWYQQTPGQGLQFLFEYFSETQRNKGNFPGRFSGRQFSNSRSEMNVSTLELGDSALYLCASSLEGGYTDTQYFGPGTRLTVL.

This clone was counted only a few times. The gene calls are TRBV30 and TRBJ2-2; 7 bases line up with TRBD2. The V segment lost 4 bases and the J segment 1 base; nucleotides outside the gene matches: 3. The germline V gene has CDR1 GTSNPN and CDR2 SVGIG (reference sequence). The CDR3 contains 14 residues. The CDR3 DNA follows: TGTGCCTGGAAGGCTAGCGGGAACACCGGGGAGCTGTTTTTT. Encoded protein: CAWKASGNTGELFF.

The rearrangement uses TRBV27 and TRBJ2-2; the D gene is possibly TRBD2 (6 bases). V was cut by 2 bases and J by 0 bases, with 13 bases left in between. The CDR3 extends over 17 amino acids. In germline, CDR1 is MNHEY, CDR2 SMNVEV (reference sequence). CDR3 DNA sequence: TGTGCCAGCAGTTTAAAGGCGGGAACCGCGAACACCGGGGAGCTGTTTTTT. Translating it yields CASSLKAGTANTGELFF.

Only one count was recorded for this clone. The DNA of the CDR3 is TGTGCCAGCAGCCACCACTACGGGGGCACAGATACGCAGTATTTT. It encodes CASSHHYGGTDTQYF. V is TRBV11-1 and J is TRBJ2-3, with a tentative D call TRBD2 (5 bases). V lost 5 bases and J lost 1, with 13 bases in between. This CDR3 has 15 amino acids. Per the germline V gene, CDR1 is SGHAT and CDR2 is FQDESV (reference sequence).

This chain links TRBV19 with TRBJ2-5; perhaps TRBD2 as D (6 bases). The germline V and J ends were trimmed by 4 bases and 6 bases, with 15 bases remaining between them. The germline gives CDR1 LNHDA, CDR2 SQIVND (reference sequence). The CDR3 runs to 14 residues. CDR3 sequence: CASSTSTRRQTQYF. The CDR3 region has the DNA TGTGCCAGTAGTACCTCGACTAGACGGCAGACCCAGTACTTC.

This clone came up a few times. The chain combines TRBV11-2 with TRBJ2-6, with 7 bases fitting TRBD2. The CDR3 length is 17 residues. Germline V CDR1 and CDR2: SGHAT, FQNNGV. V dropped 4 bases and J dropped 2; count of bases not matched to a gene: 8. CDR3 protein: CASSSGWGGAGANVLTF. CDR3 nucleotides: TGTGCCAGCAGCTCCGGGTGGGGGGGGGCTGGGGCCAACGTCCTGACTTTC.

The rearrangement joins TRBV13 to TRBJ1-1; no definite D call. From germline, CDR1 is PRHDT and CDR2 FYEKMQ (reference sequence). CDR3 length: 14 residues. Trimming shortened V by 4 bases and J by 7 bases, and 16 bases separated the two germline ends. CDR3 sequence reads: CASSSSGRELEAFF. CDR3 DNA: TGTGCCAGCAGCTCCTCGGGGAGGGAACTTGAAGCTTTCTTT.

The rearrangement joins TRBV21-1 to TRBJ2-7; TRBD2 was called by the table and not checked on the DNA. TRBV21-1 is a listed pseudogene. The CDR3 totals 16 residues. This CDR3 reads CASTGSRGGELYEQYF. DNA for the CDR3: TGTGCCAGCACTGGGTCCAGAGGAGGGGAGCTGTACGAGCAGTACTTC.

The chain joins TRBV10-3 to TRBJ2-1; 7 nucleotides line up with TRBD1. J lost 10 bases, V lost 6 bases, and 3 bases had no gene match. The CDR3 totals 11 residues. The V gene's germline CDR1 is ENHRY and CDR2 SYGVKD. The CDR3 reads CAISQTGEQFF. CDR3 nucleotides: TGTGCCATCAGCCAGACAGGGGAGCAGTTCTTC.

The chain joins TRBV7-2 to TRBJ2-2, with D perhaps TRBD1 (6 bases). Deletions cut 1 base from V and 1 base from J, with 7 bases between. The V gene's germline CDR1 is SGHTA and CDR2 FQGNSA. CDR3 size: 15 residues. The CDR3 reads CASSLEGGNTGELFF. The CDR3 DNA sequence: TGTGCCAGCAGCTTAGAAGGGGGGAACACCGGGGAGCTGTTTTTT.

The chain recombines TRBV4-1 with TRBJ2-7, with TRBD2 matching 7 bases. CDR3 length: 14 amino acids. The junction had 5 bases not matched to a gene; V was cut back by 2 bases and J by 4 bases. Germline CDR1 MGHRA, CDR2 YSYEKL. The CDR3 loop is CASSQSGGRYEQYF. The CDR3 DNA sequence: TGCGCCAGCAGCCAATCGGGAGGTCGATACGAGCAGTACTTC.

This chain joins TRBV7-9 and TRBJ1-2; D is unresolved. Per germline, CDR1 SEHNR and CDR2 FQNEAQ (reference sequence). The length of the CDR3 is 14 residues. V dropped 1 base and J dropped 4 bases, with 10 bases sitting between them. DNA of the CDR3: TGTGCCAGCAGCTTAGGTGAGGGCGCCTATGGCTACACCTTC. Its protein product is CASSLGEGAYGYTF.

The chain recombines TRBV28 with TRBJ2-7; no definite D call. The CDR3 covers 14 residues. The V end was cut by 6 bases, the J end by 8 bases, with 20 bases between. Germline V gene data show CDR1 as MDHEN and CDR2 as SYDVKM. The CDR3 here is CASRKLASGYQQYF. CDR3 sequence (DNA): TGTGCCAGCAGGAAACTGGCTAGTGGTTACCAGCAGTACTTC.

This chain links TRBV19 with TRBJ2-3, with 7 bases aligning to TRBD2. There are 15 residues in the CDR3. Germline V gene lookup returns CDR1 LNHDA and CDR2 SQIVND (reference sequence). Losses at the gene ends were 6 bases for V and 3 bases for J; bases not matched to a gene: 9. DNA of the CDR3: TGTGCCAGTAGCCCCTCTGGGGGGGGTACAGATACGCAGTATTTT. This codes for CASSPSGGGTDTQYF.

This clone was seen a few times. The V gene is TRBV27, the J gene TRBJ1-2; D possibly corresponds to TRBD1 (5 bases). Germline CDR1 is MNHEY and CDR2 is SMNVEV (reference sequence). This CDR3 is 13 amino acids long. V was pared by 1 base and J by 4 bases, with 7 bases between. CDR3 protein: CASSLFGGYGYTF. The CDR3, as DNA: TGTGCCAGCAGTTTATTCGGGGGCTATGGCTACACCTTC.

CDR3 sequence reads: CAWRGTGLSKQYF. DNA of the CDR3: TGTGCCTGGAGGGGGACAGGGCTTTCCAAGCAGTACTTC. This chain connects TRBV30 to TRBJ2-5; TRBD1 aligns across 9 bases. This CDR3 spans 13 amino acids. Trimming took 3 bases from V and 11 from J; bases not matched to a gene: 10. Germline values: CDR1 GTSNPN, CDR2 SVGIG (reference sequence).